This TCR beta chain was obtained from a study of CD8 T cells in Susac syndrome. Study background: When blood was collected, patients with Susac syndrome were therapy-naive, were taking corticosteroids, or were receiving intravenous immunoglobulin alone.

The CDR3 runs to 14 residues. Germline V gene lookup returns CDR1 SNHLY and CDR2 FYNNEI. The V and J ends lost 6 bases and 3 bases, in that order; junction bases with no gene match: 3. High-throughput TCR beta sequencing covered peripheral CD8+ and CD4+ T cells. Random hexamers served to reverse transcribe roughly 0.45 to 1 ug RNA. A multiplex approach, immunoSEQ multiplex PCR, amplified TCR beta CDR3 across 54 Vbeta and 13 Jbeta. TCRdb re-called the immunoSEQ multiplex PCR reads with MiXCR, one entry per CDR3 protein. This sample has about 240,000 distinct CDR3 sequences; approximately 95% occur once, and the top ten carry 0.095% to 0.12%.

The TCR originated in a human donor with Susac syndrome. Material: CD4+ T cells from PBMCs. V is TRBV2 and J is TRBJ2-1; 9 positions match TRBD1. CDR3 sequence (DNA): TGTGCCAGCAGGTCGGGACAGGGCTACAATGAGCAGTTCTTC. Translated: CASRSGQGYNEQFF.